What follows are 8 T cell receptor beta chains derived from one specimen sequenced in a study of cytomegalovirus exposure and HLA in healthy donors. PCR was performed using 60 Vbeta and 13 Jbeta primers. Measured with immunoSEQ multiplex PCR; TCRdb has only the in-frame clones, and not every one. The data contain around 100,000 clones, about 73% of them seen just once; the ten biggest clones take up about 4.5%. The sample taken for sequencing was PBMCs. These receptors came from a woman in her forties in good health and CMV-seropositive.

The sample holds one count of this clone. The chain uses TRBV21-1 and TRBJ2-1; TRBD2 is the table's D call and was not checked against the DNA. TRBV21-1 corresponds to a pseudogene. This CDR3 region has 17 residues. Here the CDR3 DNA reads TGTGCCAGCAGCTTAACCCCCGGGACTCACTCCTACAATGAGCAGTTCTTC. As protein: CASSLTPGTHSYNEQFF.

The chain couples TRBV2 to TRBJ1-5; no definite D call. The CDR3 totals 14 residues. Germline CDR1 and CDR2: SNHLY and FYNNEI. With 3 bases removed from V and 0 bases from J, the gap between germline ends came to 6 bases. This CDR3 is CASSDSNSNQPQHF. The DNA of the CDR3 is TGTGCCAGCAGTGACTCTAATAGCAATCAGCCCCAGCATTTT.

The V gene is TRBV19, the J gene TRBJ1-5, with D maybe TRBD1 (5 bases). From germline, CDR1 is LNHDA and CDR2 SQIVND (reference sequence). Trimming removed 11 bases at V and 6 bases at J, with 17 bases between. CDR3 size: 13 residues. The CDR3 reads CASSGGFRQPQHF. In DNA form, the CDR3 reads TGTGCCTCCTCGGGGGGGTTTCGTCAGCCCCAGCATTTT. The complete variable domain, with remaining parts taken from reference TRBV19 and TRBJ1-5, reads DGGITQSPKYLFRKEGQNVTLSCEQNLNHDAMYWYRQDPGQGLRLIYYSQIVNDFQKGDIAEGYSVSREKKESFPLTVTSAQKNPTAFYLCASSGGFRQPQHFGDGTRLSIL.

This clone has only a few counts. CDR3 region: CATSRDGGGPQHF. DNA of the CDR3: TGTGCCACCAGCAGAGATGGGGGGGGGCCCCAGCATTTT. The genes are TRBV15 and TRBJ1-5; D is possibly TRBD1 (5 bases). The germline gives CDR1 LNHNV, CDR2 YYDKDF (reference sequence). V gave up 0 bases and J gave up 9 bases, with 9 bases separating them. The CDR3 runs 13 residues.

V gene TRBV7-2 combines with J gene TRBJ1-1, with D hard to call. The germline V gene has CDR1 SGHTA and CDR2 FQGNSA. CDR3 length equals 13 residues. Trimming removed 5 bases from V and 4 bases from J, with 11 bases in between. For the CDR3, the DNA is TGTGCCAGCAGCAGACCGGGGAGCACTGAAGCTTTCTTT. This translates into CASSRPGSTEAFF.

V is TRBV9 and J is TRBJ2-2, with a weak D call TRBD2 (5 bases). V was clipped by 3 bases and J by 7 bases, with 10 bases between them. The CDR3 length is 13 residues. Per germline, CDR1 SGDLS and CDR2 YYNGEE. The chain's CDR3 is CASSADLDGELFF. In DNA form, the CDR3 reads TGTGCCAGCAGCGCGGACTTGGACGGGGAGCTGTTTTTT.

This clone occurred a few times. The chain is built from TRBV19 and TRBJ2-2, with unresolved D. Trimming stripped 3 bases from V and 3 bases from J, with 5 bases between. The germline V gene has CDR1 LNHDA and CDR2 SQIVND (reference sequence). This CDR3 has 13 amino acids. The CDR3 nucleotides are TGTGCCAGTAGTATCCCATACACCGGGGAGCTGTTTTTT. This translates into CASSIPYTGELFF.

This clone has a handful of counts. CDR3 protein: CASSIVGLAGNEQFF. In nucleotides, the CDR3 is TGTGCCAGTAGTATAGTGGGACTAGCGGGCAATGAGCAGTTCTTC. The rearrangement links TRBV19 to TRBJ2-1, with 12 bases fitting TRBD2. The germline CDR1 and CDR2 sequences are LNHDA and SQIVND (reference sequence). V was clipped by 1 base and J by 6 bases; unmatched bases: 1. There are 15 residues in the CDR3.